This record concerns one T cell receptor (beta chain) sequence. The antigen is unknown. The PCR employed 60 Vbeta primers together with 13 Jbeta primers. Methods used by the authors: In a later analysis, of roughly 73 million unique beta chains, about 10 million appeared in at least two donors. Libraries were prepared by immunoSEQ multiplex PCR; TCRdb keeps only in-frame clonotypes and omits some of them. The V and J calls and clone size were taken over from that table, and D and trimming were inferred from the DNA. The profile covers 85,000 to 95,000 clones, with 7.5% to 8.5% appearing a single time and roughly 2.1% taken by the ten largest. V trimming: 4 bases; J trimming: 5 bases; junction bases outside the gene matches: 11. Germline CDR1 SGHTA, CDR2 FQGNSA. The CDR3 contains 17 residues. This specimen belongs to a study of cytomegalovirus exposure and HLA in healthy donors. Whole-study results and caveats: Accurate prediction of most subjects' HLA-A and HLA-B alleles from TCR beta sequences was reported.

Healthy bone marrow donors made up the donors. Donors showed nominal health when sampled, although they likely had unrecorded immune exposures. Sequenced input: PBMCs. This sequence originates from a man aged 50 or older in good health and CMV-seronegative. This chain connects TRBV7-2 to TRBJ2-5; 12 bases align to TRBD1. CDR3 DNA sequence: TGTGCCAGCAGCTCCCGGGACAGGGGGCCCAGGAGGGAGACCCAGTACTTC. Encoded protein: CASSSRDRGPRRETQYF.